This T cell receptor (beta chain) was recorded in a study of HIV-infected children after antiretroviral therapy interruption (dated by TCRdb to about 2019). About the full investigation: All eight included children had a CD4+ count above 500 and a viral load below 50 copies/ml, with four on planned treatment interruption and four on continuous treatment. Median age was 9.5 years in the interruption group and about 8 years in the continuous treatment group. Most participating children had recorded exposure to EBV and CMV. For the interruption arm, samples were taken at week 0, at week 12, at the end of interruption (week 24 or 48), and roughly 3 years after the study ended. For the continuous-treatment arm, samples from the corresponding weeks 0, 48 and 150 were analyzed. Alongside measurements of thymic output, TCR repertoires of children on planned treatment interruption were compared with TCR repertoires of children on continuous antiretroviral treatment. The full study reports these points: The small number of patients is a limitation of the study, so the data should be interpreted with caution. In naive CD4+ repertoires of PTI patients, reduced CDR3 sharing between time points was observed after interruption began, whereas many sequences were found to be shared between end of interruption and 3 years later. Sorted CD45RA+ naive cells might include minor non-naive CD45RA+ populations such as EMRA or stem memory cells. The naive CD4+ Gini coefficient rose by the end of treatment interruption, suggesting clonal expansion, and returned to baseline by 3 years.

CDR1 DFQATT and CDR2 SNEGSKA were looked up in the germline V gene (reference sequence). The CDR3 measures 13 amino acids from cysteine to phenylalanine. Of the read, only the CDR3 DNA is kept; its 39 bases are in frame from base 1. The treatment or condition label on this specimen signifies: PENTA 11 planned treatment interruption arm or continuous ART arm. Children from the United Kingdom aged 2 to 15 years who had been given at least three-drug ART for at least 24 weeks were enrolled as participants. Cryopreserved PBMCs containing at least 5 million viable cells were required, and four candidate patients were excluded because of low viable PBMC yield. Using a FACSAria III cell sorter, naive CD4+ CD45RA+ CD45RO- T cells were FACS-sorted out of thawed PBMCs. Sorted cells were fixed, and RNA was extracted using the RNeasy FFPE kit followed by the RNeasy Micro kit. Library prep was done by 3' RACE. To correct PCR amplification bias, TCR libraries were generated from RNA with a 3' RACE protocol that used unique molecular identifiers. Amplicon libraries were pooled in groups of up to roughly 12 and sequenced on an Illumina MiSeq using v2 2x250 paired-end chemistry. From the authors' description of their analysis: Reads were processed with Decombinator to assign V and J genes and CDR3, with barcode-based error and PCR bias correction. Repertoires were subsampled to equal depth before Gini coefficients were calculated with the R ineq package. Three approaches were used to assess CDR3 similarity: GLIPH, Hamming distance and a shared triplet metric. TCRdb reworked the public reads: Q25 trimming with fastp, MiXCR clone assembly, productive beta chains retained. Merged by CDR3 protein, the rows form single entries marked with the most common genes and DNA. The V and J calls come from TCRdb's annotation, not from the publication. The sample contains approximately 95,000 distinct CDR3 sequences, 6.9% of them found a single time. Of the sample, around 1.1% falls within the top ten clones.

Regarding this clonotype: It has no known antigen specificity. One base away lies a much larger clone, so this may be a sequencing read error.

The sequenced sample was CD45RA+ CD4+ T cells from PBMCs, pooled from several time points, obtained from a donor given antiretroviral therapy, either interrupted or continuous. The cell subset or site label, read with the paper, signifies: naive CD4+ CD45RA+ CD45RO- T cells. The origin of this receptor is a pool of human donors with HIV. The chain is encoded by TRBV20-1 joined to TRBJ2-7; TRBD2 lines up with 9 middle nucleotides. The CDR3 sequence is CGAPAGGSYEQYF. The bases are TGCGGTGCCCCCGCGGGGGGGAGCTACGAGCAGTACTTC.